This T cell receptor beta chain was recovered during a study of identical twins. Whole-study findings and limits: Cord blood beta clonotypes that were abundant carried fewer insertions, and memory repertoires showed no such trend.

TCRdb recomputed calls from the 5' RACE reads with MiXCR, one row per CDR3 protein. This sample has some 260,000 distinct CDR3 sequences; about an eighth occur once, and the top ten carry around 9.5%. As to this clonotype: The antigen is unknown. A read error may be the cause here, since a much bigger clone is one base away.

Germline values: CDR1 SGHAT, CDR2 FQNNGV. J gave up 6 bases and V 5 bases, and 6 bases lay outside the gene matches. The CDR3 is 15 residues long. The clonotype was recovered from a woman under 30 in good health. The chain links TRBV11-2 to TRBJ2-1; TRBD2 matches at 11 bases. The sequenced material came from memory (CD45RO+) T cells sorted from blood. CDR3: CASSPCTSGGNEQFF. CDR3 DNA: TGTGCCAGCAGCCCCTGTACTAGCGGGGGCAATGAGCAGTTCTTC.